This T cell receptor (beta chain) is from a study of cytomegalovirus exposure and HLA in healthy donors. Trimming removed 5 bases at V and 0 bases at J, with 17 bases between. Germline lookup yields CDR1 SGHVS and CDR2 FNYEAQ. This CDR3 comprises 16 residues. Study results and caveats: The CMV antigen specificity of three CMV-associated chains was confirmed through in vitro analysis.

The protocol was immunoSEQ multiplex PCR, while the TCRdb copy is restricted to in-frame clones and leaves out a portion. Among about 280,000 clones listed, about 86% were seen once. About this clone: The antigen remains undetermined.

Material for sequencing was PBMCs. The TCR comes from a woman between 18 and 29 years old in good health and CMV-seronegative. This chain uses TRBV7-6 with TRBJ2-7; possible D gene TRBD2, 5 bases. The CDR3 spells CASSPQPTGNSYEQYF. Written as DNA, the CDR3 is TGTGCCAGCAGCCCTCAACCGACGGGGAACTCCTACGAGCAGTACTTC.